The 13 T cell receptor beta chains presented below share a single source sample, sequenced in a study of blood T cell repertoires in COVID-19. Sequenced by immunoSEQ multiplex PCR; TCRdb stores in-frame clones only, minus some. The sample consists of 150,000 or so clones, around 89% of them appearing once. The sample was PBMCs or T cells enriched from blood (not recorded which). These receptors came from a woman aged 50 to 60 who had recovered from COVID-19.

This rearrangement joins TRBV7-3 to TRBJ2-5; tentative D call: TRBD2 (5 bases). The V and J ends lost 2 bases and 5 bases respectively, with 12 bases between them. Per the germline V gene, CDR1 is SGHTA and CDR2 is FQGTGA. This CDR3 has 14 amino acids. This CDR3 reads CASSLLPGGETQYF. The CDR3 coding sequence is TGTGCCAGCAGCTTACTACCGGGCGGGGAGACCCAGTACTTC.

The chain's CDR3 is CASSARGYEQYF. As DNA, the CDR3 is TGTGCCAGCAGCGCTAGAGGCTACGAGCAGTACTTC. This chain links TRBV9 with TRBJ2-7; D gene uncertain. The CDR3 has 12 amino acids. CDR1 and CDR2 (germline): SGDLS, YYNGEE. Trimming took off 3 bases at V and 3 bases at J, with 7 bases between the two ends.

CDR3 in DNA: TGTGCCAGCAGTTCTGACAGGGTTTATGGCTACACCTTC. Protein: CASSSDRVYGYTF. V usage is TRBV6-5 and J usage is TRBJ1-2; 7 bases fit TRBD1. Germline CDR1 is MNHEY and CDR2 is SVGAGI. The CDR3 spans 13 residues. Trimming took 4 bases from V and 5 from J; bases not matched to a gene: 4.

V is TRBV30 and J is TRBJ1-5, with D tentatively TRBD1 (5 bases). V shed 0 bases and J shed 4 bases, with 13 bases lying between them. Germline V CDR1 and CDR2: GTSNPN, SVGIG (reference sequence). The CDR3 consists of 15 residues. The CDR3 protein is CAWSVNGQANQPQHF. CDR3 coding DNA: TGTGCCTGGAGTGTAAATGGACAAGCTAATCAGCCCCAGCATTTT.

The V gene is TRBV5-6, the J gene TRBJ2-3; 12 bases map to TRBD2. The V gene end was trimmed by 5 bases and the J gene end by 6 bases; junction bases not matched to a gene: 13. The CDR3 covers 17 residues. CDR1 and CDR2 (germline): SGHDT, YYEEEE. This CDR3 is CASRLPGLAGGPDTQYF. CDR3 nucleotide sequence: TGTGCCAGCAGGTTACCGGGTCTAGCGGGGGGGCCCGATACGCAGTATTTT.

The CDR3 sequence is CASSQGQATYEQYF. As DNA, the CDR3 is TGTGCCAGCAGCCAAGGACAGGCTACCTACGAGCAGTACTTC. The chain joins TRBV4-2 to TRBJ2-7, with D tentatively TRBD1 (6 bases). Germline CDR1 reads LGHNA; CDR2 reads YNFKEQ. The CDR3 spans 14 residues. The V end was cut by 1 base, the J end by 2 bases, with 9 bases between.

The gene calls are TRBV27 and TRBJ1-1; D gene uncertain. Per germline, CDR1 MNHEY and CDR2 SMNVEV (reference sequence). The CDR3 has 12 residues. Trimming removed 0 bases at V and 7 bases at J, with 6 bases between. In DNA form, the CDR3 reads TGTGCCAGCAGTTTATCAGCCGGTGAAGCTTTCTTT. It specifies CASSLSAGEAFF.

The chain joins TRBV10-3 to TRBJ1-5; TRBD1 matches at 7 bases. Germline V gene sequence: CDR1 ENHRY, CDR2 SYGVKD. After removal of 5 bases from V and 5 bases from J, the junction contained 3 bases not matched to a gene. The CDR3 sequence is 13 residues long. The CDR3 spells CAISTGVDQPQHF. The CDR3 coding sequence is TGTGCCATCAGTACAGGGGTGGATCAGCCCCAGCATTTT.

This chain joins TRBV7-3 and TRBJ2-5; 8 nucleotides line up with TRBD2. CDR3 size: 13 residues. Germline V gene sequence: CDR1 SGHTA, CDR2 FQGTGA. Trimming at V came to 5 bases and at J to 5 bases, leaving 4 bases not matched to a gene. Here the CDR3 DNA reads TGTGCCAGCAGCCGGACTAGCCGGGAGACCCAGTACTTC. Residues: CASSRTSRETQYF.

The V and J genes are TRBV11-2 and TRBJ1-6; 7 nucleotides agree with TRBD1. The CDR3 runs to 15 residues. With 1 base clipped from V and 5 bases from J, the junction kept 2 bases outside the gene matches. Germline lookup yields CDR1 SGHAT and CDR2 FQNNGV. The CDR3 is CASSLGDRDNSPLHF. In nucleotides, the CDR3 is TGTGCCAGCAGCTTAGGGGACAGAGATAATTCACCCCTCCACTTT.

The V gene is TRBV30, the J gene TRBJ1-2; D may be TRBD1 (5 bases). Germline assignment: CDR1 GTSNPN and CDR2 SVGIG (reference sequence). The CDR3 runs 15 residues. Trimming removed 0 bases from V and 4 bases from J, with 15 bases in between. The CDR3 DNA reads as TGTGCCTGGAGTGTACATAGCAGGGAGGTCTATGGCTACACCTTC. Protein: CAWSVHSREVYGYTF.

This rearrangement joins TRBV2 to TRBJ2-7, with D possibly matching TRBD2 (6 bases). The CDR3 extends over 15 amino acids. V gave up 3 bases and J gave up 0 bases, with 12 bases separating them. Germline V lookup: CDR1 SNHLY, CDR2 FYNNEI. The CDR3 DNA reads as TGTGCCAGCAGTGAGGAGGGGACCTCCTCCTACGAGCAGTACTTC. Encoded protein: CASSEEGTSSYEQYF.

The chain uses TRBV6-4 and TRBJ2-3; D is unresolved. The CDR3 extends over 13 amino acids. V was cut by 2 bases and J by 4 bases, with 7 bases left in between. Germline assignment: CDR1 MRHNA and CDR2 SNTAGT. CDR3 loop: CASSDEESDTQYF. The CDR3 DNA reads as TGTGCCAGCAGTGACGAGGAATCAGATACGCAGTATTTT.